The 2 T cell receptor beta chains reported below all come from one sample, sequenced in a study of cytomegalovirus exposure and HLA in healthy donors (dated by TCRdb to between 2016 and 2019). Library generation was performed with the immunoSEQ multiplex PCR assay. A mixture of 60 forward primers for TCR Vbeta segments and 13 reverse primers for TCR Jbeta segments was used in the multiplex PCR. Entries here come from immuneACCESS through TCRdb and include only in-frame sequences with V and J called. Some clones fail to appear in such tables; in the studies checked, an unresolved V gene covers under half of the shortfall, and the cause of the remainder is unknown. Recorded for this sample are more than 110,000 clones; 80% of them occurred a single time. The top ten clones comprise nearly 7% of the sample. Sequenced input: PBMCs. The receptors come from a man in his forties in good health and CMV-seropositive.

The chain uses TRBV11-2 and TRBJ2-3; D might be TRBD1 (5 bases). Germline V CDR1 and CDR2: SGHAT, FQNNGV. This CDR3 spans 17 amino acids. V lost 4 bases and J 0 bases, leaving 17 bases between the germline ends. CDR3 sequence reads: CASSSPGRVGSTDTQYF. Here the CDR3 DNA reads TGTGCCAGCAGCTCTCCCGGCAGGGTCGGGAGCACAGATACGCAGTATTTT.

V usage is TRBV2 and J usage is TRBJ2-1, with 7 bases fitting TRBD1. The CDR3 is made up of 16 amino acids. Losses at the gene ends were 5 bases for V and 0 bases for J; bases not matched to a gene: 7. Germline values: CDR1 SNHLY, CDR2 FYNNEI. CDR3 nucleotides: TGTGCCAGCAGTCCCCGACAGGGAAGCTCCTACAATGAGCAGTTCTTC. Translated: CASSPRQGSSYNEQFF.